This T cell receptor (beta chain) was captured in a study of early stage breast cancer tumors. Study-wide context: Among some twelve ER+/PR+/HER2- tumors, eight were ductal, four lobular.

The assay was immunoSEQ multiplex PCR, and TCRdb's table has in-frame clones only and misses some. The sample shows some 11,000 clones, around 80% of them seen only once. V was trimmed by 5 bases and J by 8 bases, leaving 16 bases between them. Germline V lookup: CDR1 SGHDT, CDR2 YYEEEE. This CDR3 is built from 14 residues. Overall study findings and caveats: In about 90% of the 16 patients, blood comparison separated tumor from normal breast. Tumors had approximately 2.6-fold higher T cell density and higher clonality than adjacent normal breast tissue.

This clone showed up just once. The target antigen is unknown. The clonotype was recovered from a person in their 70s with breast cancer. Sequencing input: breast tumor tissue. The chain combines TRBV5-6 with TRBJ1-4; D remains unclear. DNA for the CDR3: TGTGCCAGCAGGCGAGGTCGGCGCGGGGAAAAACTGTTTTTT. Its protein product is CASRRGRRGEKLFF.